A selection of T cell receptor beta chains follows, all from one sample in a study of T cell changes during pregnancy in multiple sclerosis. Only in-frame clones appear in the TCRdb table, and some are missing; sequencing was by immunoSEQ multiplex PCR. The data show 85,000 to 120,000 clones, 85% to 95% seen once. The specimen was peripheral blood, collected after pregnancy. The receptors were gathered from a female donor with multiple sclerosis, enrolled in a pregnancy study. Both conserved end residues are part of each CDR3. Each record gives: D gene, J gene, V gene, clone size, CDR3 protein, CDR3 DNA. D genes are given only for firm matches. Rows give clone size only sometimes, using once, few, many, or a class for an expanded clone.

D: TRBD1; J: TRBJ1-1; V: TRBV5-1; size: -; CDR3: CASSLGDSEAFF; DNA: TGCGCCAGCAGCCTAGGGGACAGTGAAGCTTTCTTT
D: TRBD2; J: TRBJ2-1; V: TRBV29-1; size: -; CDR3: CSAQPAGGDYNEQFF; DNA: TGCAGCGCCCAACCCGCGGGGGGCGACTACAATGAGCAGTTCTTC
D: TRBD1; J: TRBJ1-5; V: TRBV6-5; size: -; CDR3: CASGRGDQPQHF; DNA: TGTGCCAGCGGCAGGGGGGATCAGCCCCAGCATTTT
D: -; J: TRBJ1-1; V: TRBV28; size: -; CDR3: CASLEGLGMNTEAFF; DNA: TGTGCCAGCCTAGAGGGTTTAGGAATGAACACTGAAGCTTTCTTT
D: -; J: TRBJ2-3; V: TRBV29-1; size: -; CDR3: CSAGETPTDTQYF; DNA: TGCAGCGCCGGCGAGACTCCCACAGATACGCAGTATTTT
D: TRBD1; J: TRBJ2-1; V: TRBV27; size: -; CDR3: CASSTSDRAHEQFF; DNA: TGTGCCAGCAGTACATCGGACAGGGCTCATGAGCAGTTCTTC
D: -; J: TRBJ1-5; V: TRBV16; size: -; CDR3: CASSPTGDSNQPQHF; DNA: TGTGCCAGCAGCCCGACAGGCGATAGCAATCAGCCCCAGCATTTT
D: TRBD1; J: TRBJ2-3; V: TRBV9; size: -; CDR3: CASSAQDRGADTQYF; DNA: TGTGCCAGCAGCGCCCAGGACAGGGGCGCAGATACGCAGTATTTT
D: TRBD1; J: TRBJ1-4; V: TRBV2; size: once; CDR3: CASSFRGQGEKLFF; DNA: TGTGCCAGCAGTTTCAGGGGGCAAGGCGAAAAACTGTTTTTT
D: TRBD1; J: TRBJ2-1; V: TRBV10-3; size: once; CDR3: CAITPEPPGQIYNEQFF; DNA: TGTGCCATCACCCCCGAGCCCCCGGGACAGATATACAATGAGCAGTTCTTC
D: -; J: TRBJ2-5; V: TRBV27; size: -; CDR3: CASSSSWTDVECETQYF; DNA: TGTGCCAGCAGTTCCTCCTGGACTGACGTGGAATGTGAGACCCAGTACTTC
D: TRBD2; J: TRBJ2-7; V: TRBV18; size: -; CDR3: CASSPGLAGSYYEQYF; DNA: TGTGCCAGCTCACCGGGACTAGCGGGGTCCTATTACGAGCAGTACTTC
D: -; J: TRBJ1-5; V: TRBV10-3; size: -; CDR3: CAISLGGNQPQHF; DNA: TGTGCCATCAGCCTCGGGGGCAATCAGCCCCAGCATTTT
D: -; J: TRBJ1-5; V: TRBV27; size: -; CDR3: CASSSYLNQPQHF; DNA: TGTGCCAGCAGTTCCTACTTAAATCAGCCCCAGCATTTT
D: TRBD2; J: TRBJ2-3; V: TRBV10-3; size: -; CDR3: CAISESLAGVTDTQYF; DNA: TGTGCCATCAGTGAGTCTCTAGCGGGGGTAACAGATACGCAGTATTTT
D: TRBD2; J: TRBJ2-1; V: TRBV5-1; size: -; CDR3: CASSLGLSGSSYNEQFF; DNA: TGCGCCAGCAGCTTGGGCCTTAGCGGGTCTTCCTACAATGAGCAGTTCTTC
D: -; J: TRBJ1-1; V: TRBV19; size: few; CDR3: CASSSTGGNTEAFF; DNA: TGTGCCAGTAGTTCCACCGGGGGGAACACTGAAGCTTTCTTT
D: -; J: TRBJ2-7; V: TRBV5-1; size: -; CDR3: CASSLEGGGVDEQYF; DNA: TGCGCCAGCAGCTTGGAAGGGGGGGGAGTGGACGAGCAGTACTTC
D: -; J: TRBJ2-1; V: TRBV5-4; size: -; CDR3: CASSSKEGLAWGSYNEQFF; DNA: TGTGCCAGCAGCTCGAAGGAGGGCCTAGCGTGGGGCTCCTACAATGAGCAGTTCTTC
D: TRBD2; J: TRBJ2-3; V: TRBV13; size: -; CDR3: CASSPLGGASTDTQYF; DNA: TGTGCCAGCAGCCCCCTCGGGGGGGCTAGCACAGATACGCAGTATTTT
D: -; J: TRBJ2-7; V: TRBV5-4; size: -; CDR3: CASSSPRDNYEQYF; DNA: TGTGCCAGCAGCTCCCCACGGGACAACTACGAGCAGTACTTC
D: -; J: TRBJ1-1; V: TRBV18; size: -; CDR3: CASSLEGADAEAFF; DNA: TGTGCCAGCTCACTTGAGGGCGCGGACGCTGAAGCTTTCTTT
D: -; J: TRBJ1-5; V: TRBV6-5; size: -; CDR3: CASSRRGGNQPQHF; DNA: TGTGCCAGCAGCCGAAGGGGGGGAAATCAGCCCCAGCATTTT
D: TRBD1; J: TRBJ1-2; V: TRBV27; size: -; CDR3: CASSQGTATKRGYGYTF; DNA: TGTGCCAGCAGTCAGGGGACAGCTACTAAACGGGGCTATGGCTACACCTTC
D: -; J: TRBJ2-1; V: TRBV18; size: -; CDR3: CASSPTGLRGNEQFF; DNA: TGTGCCAGCTCACCAACCGGGCTCAGGGGCAATGAGCAGTTCTTC
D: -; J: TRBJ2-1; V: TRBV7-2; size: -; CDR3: CASSRITGVGVQFF; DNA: TGTGCCAGCAGCCGAATTACAGGAGTCGGCGTGCAGTTCTTC
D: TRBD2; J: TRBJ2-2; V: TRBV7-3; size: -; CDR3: CASSSPLADNTGELFF; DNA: TGTGCCAGCAGCTCGCCGCTAGCGGATAACACCGGGGAGCTGTTTTTT
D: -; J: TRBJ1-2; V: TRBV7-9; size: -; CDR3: CASSPVVDIGYTF; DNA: TGTGCCAGCAGCCCCGTTGTCGACATAGGCTACACCTTC
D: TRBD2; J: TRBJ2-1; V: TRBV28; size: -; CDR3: CALSGGTYNEQFF; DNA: TGTGCCCTTTCGGGGGGGACCTACAATGAGCAGTTCTTC
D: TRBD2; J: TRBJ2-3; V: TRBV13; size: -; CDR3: CASSFRLAGTDTQYF; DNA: TGTGCCAGCAGCTTTCGACTAGCGGGCACAGATACGCAGTATTTT
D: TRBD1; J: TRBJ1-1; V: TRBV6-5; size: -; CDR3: CASKLQGARTEAFF; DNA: TGTGCCAGCAAACTCCAGGGGGCGAGGACTGAAGCTTTCTTT
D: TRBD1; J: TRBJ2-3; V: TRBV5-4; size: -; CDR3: CASSLRATGATDTQYF; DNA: TGTGCCAGCAGCTTGAGGGCGACAGGGGCTACAGATACGCAGTATTTT
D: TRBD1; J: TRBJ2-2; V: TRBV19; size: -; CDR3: CASRLEGARFSGELFF; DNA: TGTGCCAGTAGACTCGAGGGGGCGCGTTTTAGCGGGGAGCTGTTTTTT
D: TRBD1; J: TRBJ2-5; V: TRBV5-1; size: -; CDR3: CASSAKTQGWFLETQYF; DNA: TGCGCCAGCAGCGCCAAGACACAGGGGTGGTTTTTAGAGACCCAGTACTTC
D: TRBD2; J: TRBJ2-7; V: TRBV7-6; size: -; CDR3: CASSSGLAGYEQYF; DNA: TGTGCCAGCAGCTCGGGACTAGCGGGATACGAGCAGTACTTC
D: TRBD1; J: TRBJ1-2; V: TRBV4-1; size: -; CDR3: CASSMPGQGVAGGYTF; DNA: TGCGCCAGCAGCATGCCGGGACAGGGGGTCGCGGGAGGCTACACCTTC
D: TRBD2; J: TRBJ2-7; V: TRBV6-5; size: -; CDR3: CASSYSRGRGYEQYF; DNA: TGTGCCAGCAGTTACTCACGCGGGAGGGGTTACGAGCAGTACTTC
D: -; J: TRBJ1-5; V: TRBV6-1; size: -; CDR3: CASSEALIGGPQHF; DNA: TGTGCCAGCAGTGAAGCTCTCATAGGGGGGCCCCAGCATTTT
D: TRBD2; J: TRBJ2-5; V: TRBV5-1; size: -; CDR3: CASTETGGKETQYF; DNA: TGCGCCAGCACCGAAACGGGAGGGAAAGAGACCCAGTACTTC
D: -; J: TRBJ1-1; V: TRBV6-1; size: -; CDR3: CASSEVGARGEAFF; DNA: TGTGCCAGCAGTGAGGTGGGGGCGCGTGGTGAAGCTTTCTTT
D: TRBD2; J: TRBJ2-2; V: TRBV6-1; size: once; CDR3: CASSWTSGGTGELFF; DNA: TGTGCCAGCAGTTGGACTAGCGGGGGCACCGGGGAGCTGTTTTTT
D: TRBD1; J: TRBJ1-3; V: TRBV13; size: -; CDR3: CASSFWPGTGDPSGNTIYF; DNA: TGTGCCAGCAGCTTCTGGCCCGGGACAGGGGACCCCTCTGGAAACACCATATATTTT
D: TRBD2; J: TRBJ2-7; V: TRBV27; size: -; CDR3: CASSQSGTSGRARYEQYF; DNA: TGTGCCAGCAGCCAATCCGGGACTAGCGGGAGGGCCAGATACGAGCAGTACTTC